This passage covers 10 T cell receptor beta chains from one sample sequenced in a study of shared clonotypes between healthy human individuals (dated by TCRdb to between 2020 and 2021). For the CD8 naive samples, CD45RO-negative cells were positively selected for CCR7, yielding a CD45RA+CCR7+ population from which TemRA cells were excluded. Library construction relied on the immunoSEQ multiplex PCR assay. TCRdb stores this immuneACCESS table with in-frame sequences only. Part of the clones is absent; in the studies checked, under half of the shortfall reflects unresolved V genes, and no reason is known for the rest. This sample holds around 2.1 million clones; roughly 91% were observed only once. The top ten clones comprise about 1.8% of the sample. The material sequenced was naive CD8+ T cells from PBMCs. In the paper's terms, the cell subset or site label means: CD45RA+CCR7+. Every receptor here comes from a man between 18 and 35 years old in good health. Some clones in this sample may be carry-over from other donors' samples.

The chain has TRBV6-5 and TRBJ1-2; D perhaps matches TRBD1 (5 bases). Germline-derived CDR1 and CDR2 are MNHEY and SVGAGI. The CDR3 consists of 13 residues. V was pared by 2 bases and J by 4 bases, with 8 bases between. CDR3 residues: CASSYDQGYGYTF. The CDR3 region has the DNA TGTGCCAGCAGTTACGACCAGGGCTATGGCTACACCTTC.

As concerns this clone: The same CDR3 arises from other DNA sequences in this sample as well. The chain joins TRBV7-9 to TRBJ2-7; 9 bases match TRBD1. V gave up 3 bases and J gave up 5 bases; unmatched junction bases: 5. The CDR3 consists of 14 residues. Per germline, CDR1 SEHNR and CDR2 FQNEAQ (reference sequence). The DNA of the CDR3 is TGTGCCAGCAGCTTTCCGGGACAGGGCCACGAGCAGTACTTC. Protein product: CASSFPGQGHEQYF.

The chain joins TRBV28 to TRBJ1-4; 9 bases map to TRBD1. The trim removed 3 bases at V and 6 bases at J, leaving 5 bases unmatched. The CDR3 consists of 15 residues. CDR1 MDHEN and CDR2 SYDVKM come from the germline V gene. The CDR3 here is CASSLGTGLHEKLFF. CDR3 coding DNA: TGTGCCAGCAGTTTGGGGACAGGGTTGCATGAAAAACTGTTTTTT.

The V call is TRBV6-1, the J call TRBJ1-3; weak D call: TRBD1 (6 bases). Trimming removed 2 bases from V and 4 bases from J, with 18 bases in between. This CDR3 has 17 amino acids. CDR1 MNHNS and CDR2 SASEGT come from the germline V gene. CDR3 nucleotide sequence: TGTGCCAGCAGTGAACGGGGGCTTCTCTCATTCGGAAACACCATATATTTT. It specifies CASSERGLLSFGNTIYF.

This clone has a single count. The chain couples TRBV7-9 to TRBJ2-2, with TRBD2 identical over 11 bases. Germline-derived CDR1 and CDR2 are SEHNR and FQNEAQ (reference sequence). CDR3 length: 15 residues. The junction had 1 base not matched to a gene; V was cut back by 4 bases and J by 3 bases. CDR3 sequence reads: CASSSGLADTGELFF. In nucleotides, the CDR3 is TGTGCCAGCAGCTCGGGACTAGCGGACACCGGGGAGCTGTTTTTT.

CDR3 DNA: TGTGCCAGCAGCTTAGCTACCAGGGGGTTCTACGAGCAGTACTTC. It is translated as CASSLATRGFYEQYF. V is TRBV13 and J is TRBJ2-7; 7 bases map to TRBD1. V lost 1 base, J lost 3 bases, and 6 bases stayed unmatched. The germline V gene encodes CDR1 PRHDT and CDR2 FYEKMQ (reference sequence). The CDR3 extends over 15 amino acids.

In the case of this clone: Other DNA sequences within the sample encode an identical CDR3. This sequence joins TRBV7-8 and TRBJ2-5, with 7 positions matching TRBD1. From germline, CDR1 is SGHVS and CDR2 FQNEAQ. With 5 bases clipped from V and 4 bases from J, the junction kept 4 bases outside the gene matches. There are 13 residues in the CDR3. CDR3 sequence (DNA): TGTGCCAGCAGCCTTTACAGGGGAGAGACCCAGTACTTC. Translation gives CASSLYRGETQYF.

The V call is TRBV7-9, the J call TRBJ2-1; maybe TRBD2 (6 bases). Deletions cut 3 bases from V and 6 bases from J, with 9 bases between. Germline lookup yields CDR1 SEHNR and CDR2 FQNEAQ (reference sequence). The CDR3 loop spans 13 amino acids. For the CDR3, the DNA is TGTGCCAGCAGCTTCAGACTAGTCAATGAGCAGTTCTTC. Translating gives CASSFRLVNEQFF.

The chain links TRBV4-3 to TRBJ2-7; D may match TRBD1 or TRBD2 (5 bases each). Germline CDR1 and CDR2: LGHNA and YSLEER. This CDR3 has 15 residues. The V end was cut by 0 bases, the J end by 3 bases, with 12 bases between. This CDR3 reads CASSQDGGRSYEQYF. The CDR3 nucleotides read TGCGCCAGCAGCCAAGATGGGGGAAGGAGCTACGAGCAGTACTTC.

The V gene is TRBV10-2, the J gene TRBJ2-7; 8 bases agree with TRBD2. The CDR3 loop spans 15 amino acids. Germline assignment: CDR1 WSHSY and CDR2 SAAADI. With V trimmed by 6 bases and J by 5 bases, 12 bases remained unmatched. In DNA form, the CDR3 reads TGCGCCAGCAGGGGGGGACATAGCGGGAAAAACGAGCAGTACTTC. Encoded protein: CASRGGHSGKNEQYF.